A single sample gave rise to the 14 T cell receptor beta chains below, sequenced in a study of T cell responses to AZD1222 COVID-19 vaccine. The protocol was immunoSEQ multiplex PCR, while the TCRdb copy is restricted to in-frame clones and leaves out a portion. The repertoire holds tens of thousands of clones, with around 80% as singletons. The material sequenced was peripheral blood, taken 28 days after the second AZD1222 dose. These TCRs come from an adult who received the AZD1222 COVID-19 vaccine.

The chain has TRBV3-1 (or the pseudogene TRBV3-2) and TRBJ1-3; no reliable D call. Germline V gene sequence: CDR1 LGHDT, CDR2 YNNKEL (reference sequence). This CDR3 has 14 amino acids. Trimming took 0 bases from V and 9 from J, leaving 12 bases between them. The CDR3 DNA follows: TGTGCCAGCAGCCAAGATTCGGCAGCTGTCACCATATATTTT. Amino acids: CASSQDSAAVTIYF.

The gene calls are TRBV7-9 and TRBJ1-2; D possibly corresponds to TRBD1 (5 bases). Trimming removed 5 bases at V and 6 bases at J, with 19 bases between. Germline loops: CDR1 SEHNR, CDR2 FQNEAQ (reference sequence). The CDR3 has 15 amino acids. The CDR3 is CASSRLGTATDGYTF. The CDR3 DNA sequence: TGTGCCAGCAGCCGATTGGGGACGGCGACTGATGGCTACACCTTC.

On this clone: Other DNA sequences within the sample encode an identical CDR3. This chain uses TRBV6-1 with TRBJ2-7, with D perhaps matching TRBD1 (5 bases). Germline CDR1 reads MNHNS; CDR2 reads SASEGT. The length of the CDR3 is 12 residues. V dropped 2 bases and J dropped 3 bases, with 5 bases sitting between them. CDR3 region: CASSEQGYEQYF. The CDR3 nucleotides are TGTGCCAGCAGTGAACAGGGCTACGAGCAGTACTTC.

The rearrangement uses TRBV6-4 and TRBJ2-7, with 7 bases that match TRBD2. The germline V gene has CDR1 MRHNA and CDR2 SNTAGT. J was trimmed by 3 bases and V by 6 bases; bases with no gene match: 14. CDR3 length: 16 residues. CDR3: CASSGSSPQRDYEQYF. The CDR3 nucleotides read TGTGCCAGCAGCGGGTCTTCACCCCAGCGGGACTACGAGCAGTACTTC.

This rearrangement joins TRBV3-1 (or the pseudogene TRBV3-2) to TRBJ1-2; D uncertain. CDR1 is LGHDT and CDR2 is YNNKEL in the germline V gene (reference sequence). The V end was cut by 4 bases, the J end by 7 bases, with 10 bases between. The CDR3 has 12 amino acids. The DNA for the CDR3 is TGTGCCAGCAGCCGAGAAGGGAGTGGCTACACCTTC. Its translation: CASSREGSGYTF.

The CDR3 spells CASSLAGPLSYEQYF. CDR3 sequence (DNA): TGTGCCAGCAGCTTAGCAGGACCGCTGTCCTACGAGCAGTACTTC. The chain joins TRBV7-9 to TRBJ2-7; no clear D. The germline V and J ends were trimmed by 0 bases and 1 base, with 10 bases remaining between them. The CDR3 has 15 amino acids. CDR1 SEHNR and CDR2 FQNEAQ come from the germline V gene (reference sequence).

This clone showed up just a few times. The CDR3 nucleotides read TGTGCCAGCAGGGTCGGTCCGTCCACAGATACGCAGTATTTT. Protein sequence: CASRVGPSTDTQYF. The chain couples TRBV6-5 to TRBJ2-3; no clear D gene. This CDR3 contains 14 residues. Germline V gene sequence: CDR1 MNHEY, CDR2 SVGAGI. The ends were cut back, 6 bases at V and 2 bases at J, with 12 bases in the middle.

The V call is TRBV28, the J call TRBJ2-6, with D hard to call. V lost 7 bases, J lost 4 bases, and 14 bases lay in between. Per the germline V gene, CDR1 is MDHEN and CDR2 is SYDVKM. This CDR3 has 15 amino acids. The CDR3 reads CASTSVVTGANVLTF. The CDR3 coding sequence is TGTGCCAGCACCTCCGTAGTTACCGGGGCCAACGTCCTGACTTTC.

This clone was counted between two and nine times. The chain joins TRBV5-5 to TRBJ2-2; D uncertain. With 0 bases removed from V and 0 bases from J, the gap between germline ends came to 3 bases. CDR1 is SGHKS and CDR2 is YYEKEE in the germline V gene (reference sequence). The CDR3 has 14 amino acids. The CDR3 reads CASSLGPNTGELFF. The CDR3 DNA reads TGTGCCAGCAGCTTGGGACCGAACACCGGGGAGCTGTTTTTT.

CDR3: CASSLGATGPGGTDTQYF. CDR3 nucleotides: TGTGCCAGCAGCTTAGGGGCCACAGGTCCTGGCGGCACAGATACGCAGTATTTT. The rearrangement joins TRBV11-3 to TRBJ2-3, with D possibly being TRBD1 (5 bases). The CDR3 covers 18 residues. V was shortened by 1 base and J by 1 base, with 18 bases between the two germline ends. Germline assignment: CDR1 SGHNT and CDR2 YENEEA.

The chain uses TRBV4-1 and TRBJ2-7; D gene ambiguous. V lost 0 bases to trimming and J lost 3 bases, with 9 bases between them. Per germline, CDR1 MGHRA and CDR2 YSYEKL. This CDR3 region has 14 residues. CDR3 DNA: TGCGCCAGCAGCCAAGATCTGGGGTACTACGAGCAGTACTTC. Residues: CASSQDLGYYEQYF.

The gene calls are TRBV19 and TRBJ1-2; D perhaps matches TRBD1 (6 bases). V dropped 2 bases and J dropped 8 bases, with 18 bases sitting between them. CDR3 length: 15 amino acids. The germline CDR1 and CDR2 sequences are LNHDA and SQIVND (reference sequence). The chain's CDR3 is CASSILNRDLEGYTF. The CDR3 DNA reads as TGTGCCAGTAGTATATTGAACAGGGATCTGGAGGGCTACACCTTC.

The chain recombines TRBV29-1 with TRBJ2-3; D possibly corresponds to TRBD1 (5 bases). Per the germline V gene, CDR1 is SQVTM and CDR2 is ANQGSEA. The V end lost 6 bases, the J end lost 4 bases, and 11 bases lay between the germline ends. The CDR3 length is 12 residues. In DNA form, the CDR3 reads TGCAGCGTCCGCCAGGGATCAGATACGCAGTATTTT. Translating gives CSVRQGSDTQYF.

This clone has a handful of counts. This specimen includes other DNA sequences encoding the same CDR3. This sequence joins TRBV7-9 and TRBJ2-3, with TRBD2 identical over 13 bases. Germline V gene data show CDR1 as SEHNR and CDR2 as FQNEAQ (reference sequence). The CDR3 covers 17 residues. Trimming at V came to 5 bases and at J to 1 base, leaving 6 bases not matched to a gene. The DNA of the CDR3 is TGTGCCAGCAGCCCCGGACTAGCGGGGGCCCGCACAGATACGCAGTATTTT. Its protein product is CASSPGLAGARTDTQYF. The entire variable domain, with the rest obtained from reference TRBV7-9 and TRBJ2-3, is as follows: DTGVSQNPRHKITKRGQNVTFRCDPISEHNRLYWYRQTLGQGPEFLTYFQNEAQLEKSRLLSDRFSAERPKGSFSTLEIQRTEQGDSAMYLCASSPGLAGARTDTQYFGPGTRLTVL.